These T cell receptor beta chains were read from a single sample in a study of PD-1 blockade in classical Hodgkin lymphoma. Only in-frame clones appear in the TCRdb table, and some are missing; sequencing was by immunoSEQ multiplex PCR. This table has 110,000 or so clones, more than 70% appearing once. This specimen consisted of peripheral blood mononuclear cells (PBMCs), obtained before the fourth cycle of nivolumab. These receptors all come from a human donor with classical Hodgkin lymphoma. CDR3s include the opening cysteine and the closing phenylalanine or tryptophan. The order of the fields is V gene, J gene, D gene, CDR3 protein, CDR3 DNA. A D gene is named only where the DNA matches it firmly.

TRBV5-4	TRBJ2-4	NA	CASSFSTNSNPKNIQYF	TGTGCCAGCAGCTTTAGTACGAACAGTAACCCCAAAAACATTCAGTACTTC
TRBV5-6	TRBJ1-1	NA	CASSLGQPNTEAFF	TGTGCCAGCAGCTTGGGACAGCCGAACACTGAAGCTTTCTTT
TRBV7-9	TRBJ2-1	NA	CASSLSREIAYNEQFF	TGTGCCAGCAGCTTAAGCCGAGAGATCGCCTACAATGAGCAGTTCTTC
TRBV5-4	TRBJ2-1	NA	CASSLAGRSLYNEQFF	TGTGCCAGCAGCTTGGCAGGCCGAAGCCTATACAATGAGCAGTTCTTC
TRBV28	TRBJ2-3	NA	CASNPGPSGGGRRGTDTQYF	TGTGCCAGCAACCCAGGGCCTAGCGGAGGGGGACGGCGGGGCACAGATACGCAGTATTTT
TRBV5-1	TRBJ2-5	NA	CASSLGLPQETQYF	TGCGCCAGCAGCTTGGGACTACCACAAGAGACCCAGTACTTC
TRBV27	TRBJ1-2	NA	CASSLRGNGYGYTF	TGTGCCAGCAGCCTACGGGGGAACGGCTATGGCTACACCTTC
TRBV6-5	TRBJ2-3	NA	CASSSPVELGTDTQYF	TGTGCCAGCAGTTCCCCGGTGGAGCTCGGCACAGATACGCAGTATTTT
TRBV7-9	TRBJ1-2	NA	CASSPTGGGNYGYTF	TGTGCCAGCAGCCCCACCGGGGGGGGAAACTATGGCTACACCTTC
TRBV30	TRBJ1-4	NA	CAWTRGETNEKLFF	TGTGCCTGGACAAGGGGAGAGACTAATGAAAAACTGTTTTTT